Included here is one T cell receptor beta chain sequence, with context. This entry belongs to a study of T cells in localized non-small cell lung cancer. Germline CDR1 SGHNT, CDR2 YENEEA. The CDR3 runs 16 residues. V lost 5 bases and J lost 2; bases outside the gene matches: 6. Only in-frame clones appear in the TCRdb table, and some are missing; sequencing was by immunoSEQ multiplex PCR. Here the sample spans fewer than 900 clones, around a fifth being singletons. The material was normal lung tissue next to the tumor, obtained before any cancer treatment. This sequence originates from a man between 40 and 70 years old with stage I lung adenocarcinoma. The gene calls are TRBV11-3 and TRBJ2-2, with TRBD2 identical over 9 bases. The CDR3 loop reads CASSRGGLANTGELFF. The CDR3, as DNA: TGTGCCAGCAGCCGGGGGGGACTAGCAAACACCGGGGAGCTGTTTTTT.